Presented here are 14 T cell receptor beta chains from one specimen sequenced in a study of blood T cell repertoires in COVID-19. Only in-frame clones appear in the TCRdb table, and some are missing; sequencing was by immunoSEQ multiplex PCR. The sample contains approximately 500,000 clones, 75% to 90% of which appear only once. Material: peripheral blood. These receptors all stem from a man younger than 35 with COVID-19, enrolled during active disease.

This chain connects TRBV6-5 to TRBJ2-1; 9 positions match TRBD1. The trim removed 10 bases at V and 3 bases at J, leaving 4 bases unmatched. Germline V gene lookup returns CDR1 MNHEY and CDR2 SVGAGI. The CDR3 is 13 residues long. This CDR3 reads CATRDRDYNEQFF. CDR3 DNA: TGTGCCACCCGGGACAGGGACTACAATGAGCAGTTCTTC.

The chain is built from TRBV19 and TRBJ2-1; TRBD1 agrees at 10 bases. V was pared by 7 bases and J by 9 bases, with 15 bases of the junction left unmatched. Looked up from germline, CDR1 is LNHDA and CDR2 is SQIVND (reference sequence). The CDR3 runs to 16 residues. The CDR3 coding sequence is TGTGCCAGTACCCCAACCGGGACAGGGGCGGTCGGTGAGCAGTTCTTC. Protein: CASTPTGTGAVGEQFF.

V usage is TRBV5-4 and J usage is TRBJ2-3, with 9 bases identical to TRBD1. V gave up 4 bases and J gave up 5 bases; unmatched junction bases: 11. The CDR3 spans 16 residues. CDR1 and CDR2 (germline): SGHNT, YYREEE (reference sequence). Here the CDR3 reads CASSRLRTGVVDTQYF. CDR3 bases: TGTGCCAGCAGCCGACTTCGGACAGGGGTGGTAGATACGCAGTATTTT.

The chain joins TRBV11-2 to TRBJ2-7; D may be TRBD2 (6 bases). Trimming cost V 8 bases and J 5 bases, with 19 bases left between them. CDR3 size: 14 residues. Germline loops: CDR1 SGHAT, CDR2 FQNNGV. CDR3 DNA sequence: TGTGCCAGCGCGGTTGTTGGCGGGGCCCACGAGCAGTACTTC. It yields the protein CASAVVGGAHEQYF.

This clone came up once. The rearrangement links TRBV10-3 to TRBJ2-5; no definite D call. The CDR3 is made up of 11 amino acids. The germline V gene encodes CDR1 ENHRY and CDR2 SYGVKD. V shed 3 bases and J shed 9 bases, with 8 bases lying between them. CDR3 sequence (DNA): TGTGCCATCAGTGATGGGCAGGCCCAGTACTTC. It encodes CAISDGQAQYF.

The chain uses TRBV30 and TRBJ2-5, with 9 nucleotides matching TRBD2. V was clipped by 2 bases and J by 3 bases; unmatched bases: 7. There are 15 residues in the CDR3. CDR1 and CDR2 (germline): GTSNPN, SVGIG (reference sequence). The CDR3 DNA follows: TGTGCCTGGAGTCGAGTCGCGGGAGGGAAAGAGACCCAGTACTTC. Translated: CAWSRVAGGKETQYF. The complete variable domain, with remaining parts taken from reference TRBV30 and TRBJ2-5, reads SQTIHQWPATLVQPVGSPLSLECTVEGTSNPNLYWYRQAAGRGLQLLFYSVGIGQISSEVPQNLSASRPQDRQFILSSKKLLLSDSGFYLCAWSRVAGGKETQYFGPGTRLLVL.

This chain uses TRBV9 with TRBJ2-1, with D possibly being TRBD2 (6 bases). Germline-derived CDR1 and CDR2 are SGDLS and YYNGEE. The CDR3 loop spans 15 amino acids. The V gene lost 0 bases and the J gene lost 10 bases, with 17 bases spanning the gap. The CDR3 reads CASSVGGGASKEQFF. The CDR3 DNA is TGTGCCAGCAGCGTAGGAGGAGGGGCGTCTAAGGAGCAGTTCTTC. The complete variable domain, with remaining parts taken from reference TRBV9 and TRBJ2-1, reads DSGVTQTPKHLITATGQRVTLRCSPRSGDLSVYWYQQSLDQGLQFLIQYYNGEERAKGNILERFSAQQFPDLHSELNLSSLELGDSALYFCASSVGGGASKEQFFGPGTRLTVL.

This sequence joins TRBV25-1 and TRBJ1-3; D may be TRBD1 (6 bases). Germline-derived CDR1 and CDR2 are MGHDK and SYGVNS. Trimming shortened V by 2 bases and J by 0 bases, and 14 bases separated the two germline ends. There are 17 residues in the CDR3. The CDR3 DNA reads TGTGCCAGCAGTGAACACTCAGACAGGACCTCTGGAAACACCATATATTTT. Encoded protein: CASSEHSDRTSGNTIYF.

The chain joins TRBV6-1 to TRBJ2-6; 8 positions agree with TRBD1. V lost 4 bases and J lost 4; bases outside the gene matches: 6. Germline assignment: CDR1 MNHNS and CDR2 SASEGT. CDR3 size: 16 residues. The CDR3 bases are TGTGCCAGCAGTGTCCACAGGGGGGCCGGGGCCAACGTCCTGACTTTC. Translation: CASSVHRGAGANVLTF.

In DNA form, the CDR3 reads TGTGCCAGCAGTGACACCGGGATCCTGAATGAAAAACTGTTTTTT. Protein sequence: CASSDTGILNEKLFF. The gene calls are TRBV25-1 and TRBJ1-4; D remains ambiguous. Germline CDR1 and CDR2: MGHDK and SYGVNS. V dropped 3 bases and J dropped 5 bases, with 13 bases sitting between them. This CDR3 is built from 15 residues.

The chain employs TRBV7-9 and TRBJ2-3; D unclear. Per the germline V gene, CDR1 is SEHNR and CDR2 is FQNEAQ (reference sequence). This CDR3 is 12 amino acids long. V was clipped by 3 bases and J by 6 bases, with 7 bases between them. This CDR3 is CASSFPRDTQYF. In nucleotides, the CDR3 is TGTGCCAGCAGCTTCCCTAGGGATACGCAGTATTTT. The complete variable domain, with remaining parts taken from reference TRBV7-9 and TRBJ2-3, reads DTGVSQNPRHKITKRGQNVTFRCDPISEHNRLYWYRQTLGQGPEFLTYFQNEAQLEKSRLLSDRFSAERPKGSFSTLEIQRTEQGDSAMYLCASSFPRDTQYFGPGTRLTVL.

This chain uses TRBV5-1 with TRBJ2-1; no clear D gene. Trimming cost V 2 bases and J 4 bases, with 13 bases left between them. The CDR3 covers 15 residues. CDR1 SGHRS and CDR2 YFSETQ come from the germline V gene. CDR3 sequence (DNA): TGCGCCAGCAGCTTTGACAAGATAAATTACAATGAGCAGTTCTTC. This sequence encodes CASSFDKINYNEQFF.

The chain is built from TRBV27 and TRBJ2-7; TRBD1 matches 9 bases. CDR1 is MNHEY and CDR2 is SMNVEV in the germline V gene (reference sequence). The CDR3 runs 16 residues. V shed 5 bases and J 3 bases; nucleotides not matched to a gene: 11. This CDR3 reads CASSLKPGQGRYEQYF. CDR3 DNA sequence: TGTGCCAGCAGTCTTAAGCCGGGACAGGGTCGCTACGAGCAGTACTTC.

This chain joins TRBV5-1 and TRBJ2-3, with D perhaps matching TRBD1 (6 bases). The CDR3 covers 14 residues. CDR1 is SGHRS and CDR2 is YFSETQ in the germline V gene. The V end was cut by 4 bases, the J end by 2 bases, with 11 bases between. The CDR3 is CASSIQGFTDTQYF. CDR3 nucleotide sequence: TGCGCCAGCAGCATACAGGGTTTCACAGATACGCAGTATTTT.